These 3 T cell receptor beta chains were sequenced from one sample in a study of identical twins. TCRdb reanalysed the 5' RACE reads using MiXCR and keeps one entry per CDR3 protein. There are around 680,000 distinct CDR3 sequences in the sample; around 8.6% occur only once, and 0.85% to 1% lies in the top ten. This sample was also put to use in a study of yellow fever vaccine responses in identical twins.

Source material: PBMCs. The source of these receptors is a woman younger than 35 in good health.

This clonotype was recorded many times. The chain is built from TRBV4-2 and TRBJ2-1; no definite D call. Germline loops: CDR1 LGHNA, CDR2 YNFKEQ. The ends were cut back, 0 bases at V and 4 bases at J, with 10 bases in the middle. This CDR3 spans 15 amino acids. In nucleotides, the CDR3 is TGTGCCAGCAGCCAAGAGCCTGGAACTTACAATGAGCAGTTCTTC. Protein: CASSQEPGTYNEQFF.

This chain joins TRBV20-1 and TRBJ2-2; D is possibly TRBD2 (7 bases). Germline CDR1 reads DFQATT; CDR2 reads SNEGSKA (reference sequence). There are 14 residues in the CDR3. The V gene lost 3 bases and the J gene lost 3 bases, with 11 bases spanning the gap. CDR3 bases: TGCAGTGCTAGTGGGGGGGCGGACACCGGGGAGCTGTTTTTT. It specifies CSASGGADTGELFF.

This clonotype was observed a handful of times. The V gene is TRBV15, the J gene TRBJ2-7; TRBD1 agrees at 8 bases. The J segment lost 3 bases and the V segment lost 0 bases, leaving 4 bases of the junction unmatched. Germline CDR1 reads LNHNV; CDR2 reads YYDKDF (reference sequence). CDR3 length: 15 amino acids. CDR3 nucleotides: TGTGCCACCAGCAGAGATGGGACAGGACGCTACGAGCAGTACTTC. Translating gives CATSRDGTGRYEQYF.